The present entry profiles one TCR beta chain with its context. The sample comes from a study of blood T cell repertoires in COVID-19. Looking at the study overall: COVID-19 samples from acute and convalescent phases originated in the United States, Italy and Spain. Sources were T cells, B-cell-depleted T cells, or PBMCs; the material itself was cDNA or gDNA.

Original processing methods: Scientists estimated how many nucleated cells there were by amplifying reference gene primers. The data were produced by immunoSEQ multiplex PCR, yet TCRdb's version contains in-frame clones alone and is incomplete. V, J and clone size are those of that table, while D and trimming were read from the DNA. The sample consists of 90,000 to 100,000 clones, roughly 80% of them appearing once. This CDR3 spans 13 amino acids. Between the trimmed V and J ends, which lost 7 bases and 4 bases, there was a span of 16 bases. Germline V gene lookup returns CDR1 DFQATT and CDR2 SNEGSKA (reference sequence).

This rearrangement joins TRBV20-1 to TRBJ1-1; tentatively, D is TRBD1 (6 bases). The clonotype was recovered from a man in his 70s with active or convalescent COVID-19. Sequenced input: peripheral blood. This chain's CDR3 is CSVSRGMSTEAFF. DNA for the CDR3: TGCAGTGTTAGTAGGGGGATGAGCACTGAAGCTTTCTTT.